These T cell receptor beta chains were read from a single sample in a study of radiotherapy plus CTLA-4 blockade in lung cancer. TCRdb's copy holds only in-frame clones and misses some; the assay was immunoSEQ multiplex PCR. This sample has approximately 40,000 clones; approximately 86% occur once, and the top ten carry 22%. The sequenced sample was peripheral blood, obtained from a patient treated with radiotherapy plus ipilimumab. The receptors derive from a human donor with non-small cell lung cancer whose response to radiotherapy plus ipilimumab could not be evaluated. Each CDR3 is given with its conserved first and last residue. A D gene is named only where the DNA matches it firmly. Clone size, where shown, is once, few, many, or a class for clones that have expanded.

size: .; D: .; J: TRBJ2-1; V: TRBV15; CDR3: CATSRDSRGDEQFF; DNA: TGTGCCACCAGCAGAGATAGTAGGGGCGATGAGCAGTTCTTC
size: .; D: .; J: TRBJ2-3; V: TRBV21-1; CDR3: CASSNWDWKRERTDTQYF; DNA: TGTGCCAGCAGCAACTGGGACTGGAAGCGGGAGAGGACAGATACGCAGTATTTT
size: .; D: .; J: TRBJ2-2; V: TRBV5-1; CDR3: CASSFNQRSTGELFF; DNA: TGCGCCAGCAGCTTCAACCAGCGGAGCACCGGGGAGCTGTTTTTT
size: .; D: .; J: TRBJ2-5; V: TRBV20-1; CDR3: CSAQRETQYF; DNA: TGCAGTGCTCAGAGGGAGACCCAGTACTTC
size: once; D: TRBD1; J: TRBJ1-2; V: TRBV4-3; CDR3: CASSQGVQGAYGYTF; DNA: TGCGCCAGCAGCCAAGGGGTCCAGGGGGCCTATGGCTACACCTTC
size: .; D: TRBD1; J: TRBJ2-2; V: TRBV27; CDR3: CASTYWTGSVRELFF; DNA: TGTGCCAGCACCTACTGGACAGGGTCTGTAAGGGAGCTGTTTTTT
size: few; D: .; J: TRBJ2-7; V: TRBV27; CDR3: CASSLSVEGVYEQYF; DNA: TGTGCCAGCAGTTTATCGGTAGAAGGGGTTTACGAGCAGTACTTC
size: .; D: TRBD1; J: TRBJ2-3; V: TRBV6-1; CDR3: CASSDGWTGRTDTQYF; DNA: TGTGCCAGCAGTGACGGTTGGACAGGGCGCACAGATACGCAGTATTTT
size: .; D: .; J: TRBJ1-6; V: TRBV10-3; CDR3: CAISDGGGNSPLHF; DNA: TGTGCCATCAGTGATGGGGGCGGGAATTCACCCCTCCACTTT
size: .; D: .; J: TRBJ2-1; V: TRBV4-1; CDR3: CASSQFTGRNEQFF; DNA: TGCGCCAGCAGCCAATTCACAGGGCGCAATGAGCAGTTCTTC
size: few; D: TRBD1; J: TRBJ2-2; V: TRBV15; CDR3: CATSRHRWGTGGRNGAGELFF; DNA: TGTGCCACCAGCAGACATAGATGGGGGACAGGGGGACGGAATGGCGCCGGGGAGCTGTTTTTT
size: .; D: TRBD2; J: TRBJ2-5; V: TRBV28; CDR3: CASSTTTSGTETQYF; DNA: TGTGCCAGCAGTACTACGACTAGCGGGACAGAGACCCAGTACTTC
size: .; D: .; J: TRBJ1-2; V: TRBV5-8; CDR3: CAGDDGQPYGYTF; DNA: TGTGCCGGCGATGATGGACAGCCCTATGGCTACACCTTC
size: .; D: .; J: TRBJ2-7; V: TRBV11-1; CDR3: CASSVSYEQYF; DNA: TGTGCCAGCAGCGTCAGCTACGAGCAGTACTTC
size: .; D: .; J: TRBJ2-7; V: TRBV7-8; CDR3: CASSFRGFNEQYF; DNA: TGTGCCAGCAGCTTCAGGGGCTTTAACGAGCAGTACTTC
size: .; D: TRBD2; J: TRBJ2-2; V: TRBV14; CDR3: CASSQGGFGRELFF; DNA: TGTGCCAGCAGCCAGGGAGGGTTTGGAAGGGAGCTGTTTTTT
size: .; D: TRBD2; J: TRBJ2-5; V: TRBV5-1; CDR3: CASSPGLAGGQETQYF; DNA: TGCGCCAGCAGCCCAGGACTAGCGGGGGGACAAGAGACCCAGTACTTC
size: .; D: .; J: TRBJ1-5; V: TRBV7-2; CDR3: CASSSGGLRGNQPQHF; DNA: TGTGCCAGCAGCTCGGGGGGACTACGGGGCAATCAGCCCCAGCATTTT
size: .; D: TRBD1; J: TRBJ1-5; V: TRBV6-1; CDR3: CASSVETGDYNQPQHF; DNA: TGTGCCAGCAGTGTGGAGACAGGGGATTACAATCAGCCCCAGCATTTT
size: .; D: TRBD1; J: TRBJ2-3; V: TRBV28; CDR3: CASSQGTGVITDTQYF; DNA: TGTGCCAGCAGTCAAGGGACAGGGGTAATCACAGATACGCAGTATTTT
size: .; D: TRBD1; J: TRBJ1-1; V: TRBV5-4; CDR3: CASSAGQGQTEAFF; DNA: TGTGCCAGCAGCGCCGGACAGGGTCAAACTGAAGCTTTCTTT
size: few; D: TRBD1; J: TRBJ1-2; V: TRBV6-1; CDR3: CASSVLTGSRYGYTF; DNA: TGTGCCAGCAGTGTCTTGACAGGGAGTCGATATGGCTACACCTTC
size: .; D: .; J: TRBJ2-5; V: TRBV18; CDR3: CASSPAGPQETQYF; DNA: TGTGCCAGCTCACCGGCGGGTCCTCAAGAGACCCAGTACTTC
size: .; D: TRBD2; J: TRBJ2-5; V: TRBV6-6; CDR3: CASSDGGGKWTQYF; DNA: TGTGCCAGCAGTGACGGGGGGGGTAAATGGACCCAGTACTTC
size: .; D: .; J: TRBJ1-1; V: TRBV10-3; CDR3: CAISDWMADTEAFF; DNA: TGTGCCATCAGTGATTGGATGGCGGACACTGAAGCTTTCTTT
size: .; D: TRBD2; J: TRBJ2-3; V: TRBV4-3; CDR3: CASSHPGGGADTQYF; DNA: TGCGCCAGCAGCCACCCGGGGGGAGGGGCAGATACGCAGTATTTT
size: .; D: TRBD1; J: TRBJ2-2; V: TRBV4-3; CDR3: CASSQETGPNTGELFF; DNA: TGCGCCAGCAGCCAAGAGACAGGGCCGAACACCGGGGAGCTGTTTTTT
size: .; D: .; J: TRBJ2-1; V: TRBV7-9; CDR3: CASSLGVKVQGYNEQFF; DNA: TGTGCCAGCAGCTTAGGAGTAAAGGTGCAGGGTTACAATGAGCAGTTCTTC
size: once; D: .; J: TRBJ2-1; V: TRBV7-9; CDR3: CASSRSIRDSQNYNEQFF; DNA: TGTGCCAGCAGCCGCTCTATCCGGGACTCACAAAACTACAATGAGCAGTTCTTC
size: .; D: .; J: TRBJ2-7; V: TRBV28; CDR3: CASNALSSYEQYF; DNA: TGTGCCAGCAATGCCCTTAGCTCCTACGAGCAGTACTTC
size: .; D: .; J: TRBJ1-1; V: TRBV7-8; CDR3: CASSPRTGTEAFF; DNA: TGTGCCAGCAGCCCTCGGACGGGAACTGAAGCTTTCTTT
size: .; D: .; J: TRBJ2-7; V: TRBV5-1; CDR3: CASSLGSRAHEQYF; DNA: TGCGCCAGCAGCTTGGGGTCCAGGGCCCACGAGCAGTACTTC
size: .; D: .; J: TRBJ1-2; V: TRBV4-3; CDR3: CASSPEISSTNYGYTF; DNA: TGCGCCAGCAGCCCAGAAATAAGTTCTACTAACTATGGCTACACCTTC
size: .; D: TRBD2; J: TRBJ2-3; V: TRBV6-1; CDR3: CASSEATSGGTDTQYF; DNA: TGTGCCAGCAGTGAAGCGACTAGCGGGGGCACAGATACGCAGTATTTT
size: .; D: TRBD2; J: TRBJ2-5; V: TRBV28; CDR3: CASTPSGPRGETQYF; DNA: TGTGCCAGCACCCCTAGCGGACCTCGGGGGGAGACCCAGTACTTC